Presented here are 14 T cell receptor beta chains from one specimen sequenced in a study of OX40 agonist ivuxolimab in advanced cancers. Sequencing used immunoSEQ multiplex PCR; TCRdb keeps in-frame clones, though not all of them. The sample consists of some 20,000 clones, 74% of them appearing once. Sequenced material: CD4+ or CD8+ T cells sorted from blood, taken in a trial of the OX40 agonist ivuxolimab. These receptors were taken from an adult with an advanced solid tumor such as melanoma, head and neck, liver or kidney cancer.

CDR3 nucleotide sequence: TGTGCCAGCAGCCTCCTGGGAGATCAGCCCCAGCATTTT. This encodes CASSLLGDQPQHF. The rearrangement uses TRBV5-6 and TRBJ1-5; D remains ambiguous. Germline CDR1 is SGHDT and CDR2 is YYEEEE. V was pared by 4 bases and J by 5 bases, with 10 bases between. This CDR3 is built from 13 residues. The complete variable domain, with remaining parts taken from reference TRBV5-6 and TRBJ1-5, reads DAGVTQSPTHLIKTRGQQVTLRCSPKSGHDTVSWYQQALGQGPQFIFQYYEEEERQRGNFPDRFSGHQFPNYSSELNVNALLLGDSALYLCASSLLGDQPQHFGDGTRLSIL.

The rearrangement uses TRBV18 and TRBJ1-1; a possible D gene is TRBD1 (5 bases). Trimming removed 2 bases at V and 5 bases at J, with 12 bases between. The CDR3 runs 14 residues. Germline V gene sequence: CDR1 KGHSH, CDR2 LQKENI. CDR3 nucleotides: TGTGCCAGCTCACCAGAGAGGGGTAGAACTGAAGCTTTCTTT. This gives the protein CASSPERGRTEAFF.

This clone was counted a few times. The J gene is TRBJ1-2, the V gene TRBV21-1. TRBV21-1 is an annotated pseudogene. The CDR3 spans 13 residues. CDR3 coding DNA: TGTGCCAGCAGCAACGCCCCGGGATACGGCTACACCTTC. As protein: CASSNAPGYGYTF.

The J gene is TRBJ2-2, the V gene TRBV18; TRBD2 matches 10 bases. Germline trimming cut 0 bases from V and 6 bases from J; bases unmatched to any gene: 7. The CDR3 length is 17 residues. From germline, CDR1 is KGHSH and CDR2 LQKENI. CDR3 bases: TGTGCCAGCTCACCACCGCCCCAGCGGGGGGGCCCCGGGGAGCTGTTTTTT. This encodes CASSPPPQRGGPGELFF.

The chain recombines TRBV11-2 with TRBJ2-1; TRBD1 might be the D (5 bases). Germline V CDR1 and CDR2: SGHAT, FQNNGV. The V gene lost 1 base and the J gene lost 5 bases, with 15 bases spanning the gap. The CDR3 has 16 residues. DNA for the CDR3: TGTGCCAGCAGCTTAGTTCAAGGGGCGGAAAACAATGAGCAGTTCTTC. Encoded protein: CASSLVQGAENNEQFF.

The V call is TRBV9, the J call TRBJ2-7; D assignment may be TRBD1 or TRBD2 (5 bases each). Trimming stripped 7 bases from V and 6 bases from J, with 17 bases between. Germline V gives CDR1 SGDLS, CDR2 YYNGEE. The CDR3 covers 13 residues. CDR3 nucleotides: TGTGCCAGCCCGAGGCCGGGGCAACGCGAGCAGTACTTC. Translating gives CASPRPGQREQYF.

The chain uses TRBV27 and TRBJ1-5; TRBD1 might be the D (5 bases). The ends were cut back, 5 bases at V and 4 bases at J, with 9 bases in the middle. CDR1 is MNHEY and CDR2 is SMNVEV in the germline V gene (reference sequence). This CDR3 has 13 amino acids. For the CDR3, the DNA is TGTGCCAGCAGTCGGGACCGAAATCAGCCCCAGCATTTT. This encodes CASSRDRNQPQHF.

This chain uses TRBV29-1 with TRBJ1-1; D is ambiguous. The CDR3 spans 16 residues. Trimming cost V 0 bases and J 2 bases, with 16 bases left between them. Germline-derived CDR1 and CDR2 are SQVTM and ANQGSEA. This chain's CDR3 is CSVEDLDQEVNTEAFF. CDR3 sequence (DNA): TGCAGCGTTGAAGATCTCGACCAGGAGGTAAACACTGAAGCTTTCTTT.

The J gene is TRBJ2-5, the V gene TRBV7-8; weak D call: TRBD1 (5 bases). Germline lookup yields CDR1 SGHVS and CDR2 FQNEAQ. This CDR3 has 15 residues. The ends were cut back, 6 bases at V and 5 bases at J, with 19 bases in the middle. The CDR3 is CASSPLPQGMETQYF. In DNA form, the CDR3 reads TGTGCCAGCAGTCCCTTGCCCCAGGGAATGGAGACCCAGTACTTC. Full variable domain (remainder filled in from reference TRBV7-8 and TRBJ2-5): GAGVSQSPRYKVAKRGQDVALRCDPISGHVSLFWYQQALGQGPEFLTYFQNEAQLDKSGLPSDRFFAERPEGSVSTLKIQRTQQEDSAVYLCASSPLPQGMETQYFGPGTRLLVL.

The rearrangement links TRBV7-2 to TRBJ2-1; 8 bases align to TRBD2. This CDR3 comprises 14 residues. The J segment lost 8 bases and the V segment lost 0 bases, leaving 3 bases of the junction unmatched. The V gene's germline CDR1 is SGHTA and CDR2 FQGNSA. CDR3 region: CASSLASGGDEQFF. CDR3 bases: TGTGCCAGCAGCTTAGCCAGCGGGGGTGATGAGCAGTTCTTC.

This sequence joins TRBV6-6 and TRBJ1-1, with D possibly matching TRBD1 (5 bases). Germline CDR1 and CDR2: MNHNY and SVGAGI (reference sequence). This CDR3 contains 13 residues. V was shortened by 7 bases and J by 3 bases, with 12 bases between the two germline ends. CDR3 region: CASKGYSYTEAFF. The CDR3 DNA follows: TGTGCCAGCAAGGGGTACAGCTACACTGAAGCTTTCTTT.

The chain combines TRBV19 with TRBJ1-2; tentatively, D is TRBD1 (5 bases). Germline loops: CDR1 LNHDA, CDR2 SQIVND (reference sequence). This CDR3 comprises 14 residues. With 7 bases removed from V and 2 bases from J, the gap between germline ends came to 14 bases. The CDR3 DNA follows: TGTGCCAGTACCCCGGCAGGGACCAACTATGGCTACACCTTC. This translates into CASTPAGTNYGYTF.

This clone was seen only a few times. The rearrangement joins TRBV4-1 to TRBJ2-3; D might be TRBD2 (5 bases). CDR1 and CDR2 (germline): MGHRA, YSYEKL. This CDR3 region has 14 residues. V lost 1 base, J lost 3 bases, and 8 bases lay in between. The CDR3 DNA is TGCGCCAGCAGCCAAGGAAGCGGAACAGATACGCAGTATTTT. It yields the protein CASSQGSGTDTQYF.

The rearrangement joins TRBV5-4 to TRBJ2-7; the match to TRBD2 covers 8 bases. The CDR3 sequence is 14 residues long. CDR1 and CDR2 (germline): SGHNT, YYREEE (reference sequence). V was pared by 3 bases and J by 5 bases, with 7 bases of the junction left unmatched. This CDR3 reads CASSSPREGNEQYF. CDR3 DNA: TGTGCCAGCAGCTCTCCCCGGGAGGGCAACGAGCAGTACTTC.